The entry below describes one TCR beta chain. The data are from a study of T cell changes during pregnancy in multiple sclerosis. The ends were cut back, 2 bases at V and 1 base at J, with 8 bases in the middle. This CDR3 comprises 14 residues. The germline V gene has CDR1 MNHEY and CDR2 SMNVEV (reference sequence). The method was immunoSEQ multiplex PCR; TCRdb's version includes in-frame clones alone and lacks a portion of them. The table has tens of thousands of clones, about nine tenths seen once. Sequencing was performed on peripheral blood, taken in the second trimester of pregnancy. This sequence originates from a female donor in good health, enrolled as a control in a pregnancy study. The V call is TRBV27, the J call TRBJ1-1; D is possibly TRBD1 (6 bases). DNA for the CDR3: TGTGCCAGCAGTTTACAGGGACAGAACACTGAAGCTTTCTTT. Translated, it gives CASSLQGQNTEAFF.